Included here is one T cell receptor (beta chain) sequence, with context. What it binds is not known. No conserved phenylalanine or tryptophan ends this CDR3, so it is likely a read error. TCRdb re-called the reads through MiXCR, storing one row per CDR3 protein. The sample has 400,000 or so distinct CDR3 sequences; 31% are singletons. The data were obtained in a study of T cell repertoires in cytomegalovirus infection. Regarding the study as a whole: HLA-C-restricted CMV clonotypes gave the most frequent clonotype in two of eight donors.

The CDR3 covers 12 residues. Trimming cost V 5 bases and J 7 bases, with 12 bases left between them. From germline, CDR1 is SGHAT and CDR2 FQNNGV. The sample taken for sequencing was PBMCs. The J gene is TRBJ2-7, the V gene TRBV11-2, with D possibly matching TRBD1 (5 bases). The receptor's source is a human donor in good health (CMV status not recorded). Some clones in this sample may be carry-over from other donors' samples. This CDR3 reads CASSHGAGEQYC. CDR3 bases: TGTGCCAGCAGCCATGGAGCAGGGGAGCAGTACTGC.